The T cell receptor (beta chain) under discussion was sequenced for a study of cytomegalovirus exposure and HLA in healthy donors. The PCR ran on 60 Vbeta and 13 Jbeta primers. Assay used: immunoSEQ multiplex PCR; TCRdb lists only in-frame clones, some missing. This repertoire includes 65,000 to 85,000 clones. J was trimmed by 3 bases and V by 0 bases; bases with no gene match: 8. In germline, CDR1 is SQVTM, CDR2 ANQGSEA. The CDR3 contains 15 residues. This receptor was identified in a woman in her thirties in good health and CMV-seronegative. The specimen sequenced was PBMCs. J is TRBJ2-7 and V is TRBV29-1; TRBD1 matches 7 bases. The CDR3 sequence: CSVEDSTGVLYEQYF. As DNA, the CDR3 is TGCAGCGTTGAAGACTCCACAGGGGTACTCTACGAGCAGTACTTC.